What follows describes a single T cell receptor (beta chain). Generated by immunoSEQ multiplex PCR, the TCRdb table keeps only in-frame clones and is missing some. The profile shows about 340,000 clones, about 94% of them singletons. The source of the sample is a study of brain T cells in children with intractable seizures. Germline loops: CDR1 SGHVS, CDR2 FQNEAQ. The V gene lost 0 bases and the J gene lost 0 bases, with 15 bases spanning the gap. This CDR3 spans 17 amino acids. The time point: blood from clinic visit 5 months post-surgery; TSC patient then seizure free. Before surgery, patients took at least one anti-epileptic drug.

This clonotype was sampled from a boy under two years old with tuberous sclerosis and intractable seizures. V gene TRBV7-8 combines with J gene TRBJ2-7; D call uncertain. The sequences come from peripheral blood, collected roughly 5 months after surgery. CDR3 nucleotide sequence: TGTGCCAGCAGCTTAGCGGATTTGATCGGGCCCTCCTACGAGCAGTACTTC. Its translation is CASSLADLIGPSYEQYF.